These T cell receptor beta chains were read from a single sample in a study of T cell repertoires in cytomegalovirus infection. Antigen specificity for these receptors is unknown. TCRdb re-called the reads through MiXCR, storing one row per CDR3 protein. The sample shows about 920,000 distinct CDR3 sequences, 31% of them seen only once. The input for sequencing was cultured CD8+ T cells from PBMCs, taken from culture after CMV antigen stimulation. All receptors come from a human donor in good health (CMV status not recorded). Some clones in this sample may be carry-over from other donors' samples. Each CDR3 is given with its conserved first and last residue. D genes are given only for firm matches. The listing skips clone size in some rows; elsewhere it reads once, few, many or a size class.

j_call | clone_size | v_call | d_call | cdr3_nt | cdr3_aa
TRBJ2-3 | NA | TRBV4-3 | TRBD2 | TGCGCCAGCAGCCAAGAAGGGCGGGGGAAGATATACGATACGCAGTATTTT | CASSQEGRGKIYDTQYF
TRBJ1-5 | many | TRBV12-3/TRBV12-4 | NA | TGTGCCAGCAGTTCAACGGGGTTATTGAAACAGCCCCAGCATTTT | CASSSTGLLKQPQHF
TRBJ2-4 | few | TRBV7-9 | TRBD1 | TGTGCCAGCAGCTTAAATAACAGGGGGCCAGCCAAAAACATTCAGTACTTC | CASSLNNRGPAKNIQYF
TRBJ1-5 | few | TRBV6-1 | NA | TGTGCCAGCAGTGAAGTCTGGAGCAATCAGCCCCAGCATTTT | CASSEVWSNQPQHF
TRBJ2-3 | NA | TRBV27 | NA | TGTGCCAGCAGTGGGGATTGGGATACGCAGTATTTT | CASSGDWDTQYF
TRBJ1-1 | many | TRBV9 | TRBD1 | TGTGCCAGCAGCTCAAAACCGACAGGGACGAACACTGAAGCTTTCTTT | CASSSKPTGTNTEAFF
TRBJ2-1 | NA | TRBV28 | NA | TGTGCCAGCAGTGAGAAAGGGGACATGATTAATGAGCAGTTCTTC | CASSEKGDMINEQFF
TRBJ2-1 | NA | TRBV5-1 | NA | TGCGCCAGCCGAGAATACAATGAGCAGTTGTTC | CASREYNEQLF
TRBJ2-2 | NA | TRBV5-4 | NA | TGTGCCAGCAGCCCGACGGGGGAATCGAACACCGGGGAGCTGTTTTTT | CASSPTGESNTGELFF
TRBJ1-2 | NA | TRBV12-3/TRBV12-4 | TRBD1 | TGTGCCAGCAGTTCCCCCCGACAGGGGAGGTATGGCTACACCTTC | CASSSPRQGRYGYTF
TRBJ1-2 | NA | TRBV4-1 | NA | TGCGCCAGCAGCCAAGGGTACAGGGACGGCTACACCTTC | CASSQGYRDGYTF
TRBJ1-5 | NA | TRBV7-4 | NA | TGTGCCAGCAGTTCAGGGGTGACGAGCCATCAGCCCCAGCCTTTT | CASSSGVTSHQPQPF
TRBJ1-6 | NA | TRBV27 | NA | TGTGCCAGCAGTTTTTGGACAGATGGTAATTCACCCCTCCACTTT | CASSFWTDGNSPLHF
TRBJ1-2 | NA | TRBV20-1 | TRBD1 | TGCAGTGCTAGTGAGGACAGGGACCCAATTAACTATGGCTACACCTTC | CSASEDRDPINYGYTF
TRBJ2-5 | NA | TRBV12-3/TRBV12-4 | TRBD2 | TGTGCCAGCTCTCTATCCGTCCTAGCGGTGAAAGAGACCCAGTACTTC | CASSLSVLAVKETQYF
TRBJ2-7 | NA | TRBV7-6 | TRBD1 | TGTGCCAGCAGCTCTCGGGACAGGGGGCGATTTGGCTACGAGCAGTACTTC | CASSSRDRGRFGYEQYF
TRBJ2-1 | NA | TRBV24-1 | TRBD1 | TGTGCCACCAGTGAAGGAAGGGACAGCCCCTACAATGAGCAGTTCTTC | CATSEGRDSPYNEQFF
TRBJ2-5 | few | TRBV12-3/TRBV12-4 | TRBD2 | TGTGCCAGCACCCCGGGGGAGGGCGCGAAGACCCAGTACTTC | CASTPGEGAKTQYF
TRBJ2-1 | NA | TRBV6-5 | NA | TGTGCCAGCAGTTACTCTGAGGCCAATGAGCAGTTCTTC | CASSYSEANEQFF
TRBJ2-6 | NA | TRBV7-9 | TRBD2 | TGTGCCAGCAGCCCCGGGACTACCTCTGGGGCCAACGTCCTGACTTTC | CASSPGTTSGANVLTF
TRBJ2-1 | many | TRBV7-6 | NA | TGTGCCAGCAGCTACGGGGAGGACTACAATGAGCAGTTCTTC | CASSYGEDYNEQFF
TRBJ2-6 | many | TRBV7-6 | NA | TGTGCCAGCAGCTTAGCTTGGGCTGGGGCCAACGTCCTGACTTTC | CASSLAWAGANVLTF
TRBJ1-5 | few | TRBV28 | NA | TGTGCCAGCAGTTTGTTTTTGGGAAGCAATCAGCCCCAGCATTTT | CASSLFLGSNQPQHF
TRBJ2-7 | NA | TRBV27 | NA | TGTGCCAGCAGTTTTGGCCCGGGACCTTATACGGAATCCTACGAGCAGTACTTC | CASSFGPGPYTESYEQYF
TRBJ1-2 | NA | TRBV19 | NA | TGTGCCAGTAGTATTCGAAGCCCGCCGGACAGCAAAGGCTACACCTTC | CASSIRSPPDSKGYTF
TRBJ2-7 | once | TRBV14 | TRBD2 | TGTGCCAGCAGCCTACGGACTAGCGCAACCTACGAGCAGTACTTC | CASSLRTSATYEQYF
TRBJ2-5 | NA | TRBV29-1 | NA | TGCAGCGTTCCAGGGACAGAGACCCAGTACTTC | CSVPGTETQYF
TRBJ1-1 | NA | TRBV5-8 | TRBD1 | TGTGCCAGCGGATCGAGACAGGGAAAGAACACTGAAGCTTTCTTT | CASGSRQGKNTEAFF
TRBJ2-5 | NA | TRBV4-1 | TRBD2 | TGCGCCAGCAGCGGAGGGGGACTAGTGGTCCCAGGAGGAGAGACCCAGTACTTC | CASSGGGLVVPGGETQYF